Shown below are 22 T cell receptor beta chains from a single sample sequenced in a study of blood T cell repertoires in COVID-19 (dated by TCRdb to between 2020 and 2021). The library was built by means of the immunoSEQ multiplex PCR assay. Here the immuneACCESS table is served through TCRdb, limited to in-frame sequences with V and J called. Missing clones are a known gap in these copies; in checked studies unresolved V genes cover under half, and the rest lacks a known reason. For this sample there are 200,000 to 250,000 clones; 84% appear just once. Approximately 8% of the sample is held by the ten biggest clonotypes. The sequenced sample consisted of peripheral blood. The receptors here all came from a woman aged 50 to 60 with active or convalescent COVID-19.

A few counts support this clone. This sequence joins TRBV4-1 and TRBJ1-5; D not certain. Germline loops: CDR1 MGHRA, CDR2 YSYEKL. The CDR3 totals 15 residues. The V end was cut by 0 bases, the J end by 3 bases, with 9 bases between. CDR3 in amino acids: CASSQDPQSNQPQHF. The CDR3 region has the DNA TGCGCCAGCAGCCAAGATCCACAGTCCAATCAGCCCCAGCATTTT.

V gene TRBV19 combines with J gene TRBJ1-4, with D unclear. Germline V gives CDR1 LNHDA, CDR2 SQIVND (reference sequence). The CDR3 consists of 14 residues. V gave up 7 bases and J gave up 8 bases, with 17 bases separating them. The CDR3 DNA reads TGTGCCAGTACCCTATTCCGGGAATCGGAAAAACTGTTTTTT. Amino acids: CASTLFRESEKLFF. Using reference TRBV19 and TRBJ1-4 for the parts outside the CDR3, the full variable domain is DGGITQSPKYLFRKEGQNVTLSCEQNLNHDAMYWYRQDPGQGLRLIYYSQIVNDFQKGDIAEGYSVSREKKESFPLTVTSAQKNPTAFYLCASTLFRESEKLFFGSGTQLSVL.

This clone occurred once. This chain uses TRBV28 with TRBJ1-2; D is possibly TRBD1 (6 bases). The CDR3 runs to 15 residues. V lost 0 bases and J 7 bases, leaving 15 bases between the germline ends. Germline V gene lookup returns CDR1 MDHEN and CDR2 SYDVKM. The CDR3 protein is CASSLWGSRGRGYTF. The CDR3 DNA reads TGTGCCAGCAGTTTATGGGGCTCCAGGGGACGTGGCTACACCTTC.

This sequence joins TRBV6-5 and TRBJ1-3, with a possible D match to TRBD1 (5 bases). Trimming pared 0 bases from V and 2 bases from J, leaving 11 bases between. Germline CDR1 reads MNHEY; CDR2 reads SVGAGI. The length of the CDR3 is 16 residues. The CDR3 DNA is TGTGCCAGCAGTTACTCCCCCCCGGGGGCTGGAAACACCATATATTTT. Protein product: CASSYSPPGAGNTIYF.

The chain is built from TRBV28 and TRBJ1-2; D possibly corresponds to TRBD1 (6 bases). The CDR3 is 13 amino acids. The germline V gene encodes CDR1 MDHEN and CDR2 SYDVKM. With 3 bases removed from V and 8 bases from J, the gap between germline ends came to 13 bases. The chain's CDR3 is CASSLTGPGGYTF. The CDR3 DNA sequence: TGTGCCAGCAGTTTGACAGGTCCTGGGGGCTACACCTTC.

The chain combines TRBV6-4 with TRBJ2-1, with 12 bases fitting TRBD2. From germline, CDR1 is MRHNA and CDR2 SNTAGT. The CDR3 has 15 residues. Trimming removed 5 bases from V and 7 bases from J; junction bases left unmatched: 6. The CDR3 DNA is TGTGCCAGCAGTCGACTAGCGGGGGAACTGAATGAGCAGTTCTTC. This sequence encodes CASSRLAGELNEQFF.

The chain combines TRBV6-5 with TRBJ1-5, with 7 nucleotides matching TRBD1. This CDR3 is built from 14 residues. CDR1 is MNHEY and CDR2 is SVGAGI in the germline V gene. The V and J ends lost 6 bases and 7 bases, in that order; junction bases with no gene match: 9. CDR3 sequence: CASSLQGFGQPQHF. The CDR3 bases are TGTGCCAGCAGCTTACAGGGGTTTGGGCAGCCCCAGCATTTT.

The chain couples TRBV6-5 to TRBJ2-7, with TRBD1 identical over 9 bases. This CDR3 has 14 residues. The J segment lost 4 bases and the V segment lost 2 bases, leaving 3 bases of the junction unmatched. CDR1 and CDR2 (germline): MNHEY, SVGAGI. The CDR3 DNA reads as TGTGCCAGCAGTTACAACAGGGGGCGTTACGAGCAGTACTTC. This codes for CASSYNRGRYEQYF.

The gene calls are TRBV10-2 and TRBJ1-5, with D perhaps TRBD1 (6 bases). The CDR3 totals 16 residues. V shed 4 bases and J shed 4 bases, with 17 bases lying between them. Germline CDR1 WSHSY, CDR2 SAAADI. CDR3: CASSGQVGEWNQPQHF. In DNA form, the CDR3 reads TGCGCCAGCAGTGGACAGGTTGGGGAATGGAATCAGCCCCAGCATTTT.

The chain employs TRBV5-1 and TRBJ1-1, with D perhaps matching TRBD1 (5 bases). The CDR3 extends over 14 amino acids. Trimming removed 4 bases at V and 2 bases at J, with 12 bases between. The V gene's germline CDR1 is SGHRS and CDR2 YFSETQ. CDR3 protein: CASSLQTVNTEAFF. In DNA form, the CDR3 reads TGCGCCAGCAGCCTCCAGACAGTAAACACTGAAGCTTTCTTT.

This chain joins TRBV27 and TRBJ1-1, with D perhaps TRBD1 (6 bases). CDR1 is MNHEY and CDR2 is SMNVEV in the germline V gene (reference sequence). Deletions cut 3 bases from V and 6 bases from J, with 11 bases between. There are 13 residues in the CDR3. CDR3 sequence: CASSLRGRAEAFF. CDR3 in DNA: TGTGCCAGCAGTTTGAGGGGGAGGGCTGAAGCTTTCTTT.

CDR3 bases: TGCGCCAGCAGCCAAGAGGGAGCATATCAGCCCCAGCATTTT. Its protein product is CASSQEGAYQPQHF. J is TRBJ1-5 and V is TRBV4-1; D is uncertain. CDR1 is MGHRA, CDR2 YSYEKL, per germline. The V and J ends lost 0 bases and 5 bases respectively, with 8 bases between them. The CDR3 consists of 14 residues.

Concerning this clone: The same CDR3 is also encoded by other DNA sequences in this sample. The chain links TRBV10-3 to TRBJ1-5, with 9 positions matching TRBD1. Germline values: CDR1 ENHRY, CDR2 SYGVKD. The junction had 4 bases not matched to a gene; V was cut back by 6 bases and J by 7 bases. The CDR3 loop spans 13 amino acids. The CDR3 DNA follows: TGTGCCATCAGCCGGGACAGGGACCAGCCCCAGCATTTT. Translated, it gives CAISRDRDQPQHF.

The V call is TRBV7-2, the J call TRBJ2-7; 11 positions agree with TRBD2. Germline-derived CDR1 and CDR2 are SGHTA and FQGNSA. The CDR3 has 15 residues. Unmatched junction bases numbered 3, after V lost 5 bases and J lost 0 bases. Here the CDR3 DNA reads TGTGCCAGCAGCCCTACTAGCGGGAGCTCCTACGAGCAGTACTTC. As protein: CASSPTSGSSYEQYF. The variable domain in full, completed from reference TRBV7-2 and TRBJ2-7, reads GAGVSQSPSNKVTEKGKDVELRCDPISGHTALYWYRQSLGQGLEFLIYFQGNSAPDKSGLPSDRFSAERTGGSVSTLTIQRTQQEDSAVYLCASSPTSGSSYEQYFGPGTRLTVT.

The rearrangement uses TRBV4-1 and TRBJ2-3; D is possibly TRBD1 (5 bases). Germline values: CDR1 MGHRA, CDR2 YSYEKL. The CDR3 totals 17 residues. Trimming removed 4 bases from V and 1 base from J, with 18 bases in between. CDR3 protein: CASSLNPGRWGTDTQYF. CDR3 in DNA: TGCGCCAGCAGCCTAAACCCAGGGCGGTGGGGCACAGATACGCAGTATTTT.

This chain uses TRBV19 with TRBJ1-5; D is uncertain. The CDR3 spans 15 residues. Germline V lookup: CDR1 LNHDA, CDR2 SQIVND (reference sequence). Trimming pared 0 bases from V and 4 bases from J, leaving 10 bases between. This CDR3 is CASSIDPGGNQPQHF. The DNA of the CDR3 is TGTGCCAGTAGTATAGATCCGGGCGGGAATCAGCCCCAGCATTTT.

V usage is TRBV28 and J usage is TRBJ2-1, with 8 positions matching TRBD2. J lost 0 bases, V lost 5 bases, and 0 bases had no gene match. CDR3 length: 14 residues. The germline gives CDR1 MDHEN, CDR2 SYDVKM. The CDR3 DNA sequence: TGTGCCAGCAGTAGCGGGAGCTCCTACAATGAGCAGTTCTTC. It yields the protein CASSSGSSYNEQFF.

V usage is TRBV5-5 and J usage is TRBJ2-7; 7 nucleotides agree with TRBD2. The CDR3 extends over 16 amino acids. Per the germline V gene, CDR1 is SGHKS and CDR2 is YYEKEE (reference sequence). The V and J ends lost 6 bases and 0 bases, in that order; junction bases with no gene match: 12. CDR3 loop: CASNPRTGGSSYEQYF. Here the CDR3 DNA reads TGTGCCAGCAACCCCCGTACGGGAGGCAGCTCCTACGAGCAGTACTTC.

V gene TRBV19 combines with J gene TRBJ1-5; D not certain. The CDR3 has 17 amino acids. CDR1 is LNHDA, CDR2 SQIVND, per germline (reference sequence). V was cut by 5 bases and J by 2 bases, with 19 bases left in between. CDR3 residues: CASSVLRALRGNQPQHF. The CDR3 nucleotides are TGTGCCAGTAGTGTTCTCCGGGCCCTGCGGGGCAATCAGCCCCAGCATTTT. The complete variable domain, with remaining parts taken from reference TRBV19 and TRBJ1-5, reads DGGITQSPKYLFRKEGQNVTLSCEQNLNHDAMYWYRQDPGQGLRLIYYSQIVNDFQKGDIAEGYSVSREKKESFPLTVTSAQKNPTAFYLCASSVLRALRGNQPQHFGDGTRLSIL.

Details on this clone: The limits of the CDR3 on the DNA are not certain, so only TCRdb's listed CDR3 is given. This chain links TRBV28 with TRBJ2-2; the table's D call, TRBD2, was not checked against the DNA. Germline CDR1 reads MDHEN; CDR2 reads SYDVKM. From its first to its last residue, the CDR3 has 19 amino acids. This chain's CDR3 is CASSFASFGEGGNTGELFF.

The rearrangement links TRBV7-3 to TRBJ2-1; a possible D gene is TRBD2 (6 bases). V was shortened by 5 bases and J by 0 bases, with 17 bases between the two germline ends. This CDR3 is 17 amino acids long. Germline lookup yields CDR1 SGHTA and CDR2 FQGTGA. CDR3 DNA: TGTGCCAGCAGCCCAACCGGGACTTGGGACTCCTACAATGAGCAGTTCTTC. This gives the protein CASSPTGTWDSYNEQFF.

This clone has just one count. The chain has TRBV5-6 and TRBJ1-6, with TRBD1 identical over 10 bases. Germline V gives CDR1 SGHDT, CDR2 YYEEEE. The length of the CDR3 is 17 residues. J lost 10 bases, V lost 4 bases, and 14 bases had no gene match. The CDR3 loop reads CASSRDRGRPARSPLHF. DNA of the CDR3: TGTGCCAGCAGCCGGGACAGGGGTAGACCGGCTCGATCACCCCTCCACTTT.